The T cell receptor (beta chain) described here comes from a study of shared clonotypes between healthy human individuals. The germline gives CDR1 MNHEY, CDR2 SVGAGI. V was pared by 6 bases and J by 3 bases, with 9 bases between. The CDR3 consists of 12 residues. This clone was observed a single time. CD45RO-negative CD8 cells positively selected for CCR7 made up the naive population, which excluded terminally differentiated effector memory CD45RA+ cells. Donors included only healthy HIV-negative adults lacking recent acute infections or vaccinations. The run depth of the assay was deep. Assay used: immunoSEQ multiplex PCR; TCRdb lists only in-frame clones, some missing. Of around 2,000,000 clones listed, roughly 91% are singletons.

The receptor comes from a man aged 18-30 years in good health. Some clones in this sample may be carry-over from other donors' samples. The rearrangement joins TRBV6-5 to TRBJ2-7; D gene ambiguous. The sequenced sample was naive CD8+ T cells from PBMCs. CDR3 DNA: TGTGCCAGCAGGGGCTGGAACTACGAGCAGTACTTC. Protein: CASRGWNYEQYF.